This entry lists 11 T cell receptor beta chains sequenced from one sample in a study of blood T cell repertoires in COVID-19 (dated by TCRdb to the early 2020s). Library preparation was by the immunoSEQ multiplex PCR assay. TCRdb took this table from immuneACCESS and kept in-frame rearrangements with V and J called. Such tables lack part of the clones; where checked against another copy, unresolved V genes explain under half of the gap, and the rest is unexplained. Present in this sample are roughly 100,000 clones, around 79% of which were seen just once. Of the sample, around 10% falls within the top ten clones. Sequenced sample: peripheral blood. The receptor set was obtained from a woman over 75 with acute or convalescent COVID-19.

This clone was detected only a few times. The V call is TRBV5-1, the J call TRBJ1-1, with D perhaps TRBD1 (6 bases). Germline loops: CDR1 SGHRS, CDR2 YFSETQ. The CDR3 consists of 15 residues. Trimming removed 1 base from V and 1 base from J, with 11 bases in between. In DNA form, the CDR3 reads TGCGCCAGCAGCTTGTTGGGGGGGGCGAACACTGAAGCTTTCTTT. It encodes CASSLLGGANTEAFF.

This clone was found once. V gene TRBV29-1 combines with J gene TRBJ2-1; a weak D match, TRBD1 (6 bases). The CDR3 spans 14 residues. The germline V gene encodes CDR1 SQVTM and CDR2 ANQGSEA. The V end was cut by 8 bases, the J end by 0 bases, with 14 bases between. The CDR3 protein is CSIRGGSSYNEQFF. The CDR3 DNA follows: TGCAGCATCAGAGGGGGAAGCTCCTACAATGAGCAGTTCTTC.

V usage is TRBV7-2 and J usage is TRBJ1-5, with unresolved D. CDR1 and CDR2 from the germline V gene are SGHTA and FQGNSA. This CDR3 is built from 15 residues. V lost 5 bases and J 6 bases, leaving 17 bases between the germline ends. CDR3 loop: CASSGTVTRGQPQHF. As DNA, the CDR3 is TGTGCCAGCAGCGGAACAGTAACGCGGGGTCAGCCCCAGCATTTT.

V is TRBV7-2 and J is TRBJ2-1; 11 nucleotides agree with TRBD2. Germline CDR1 and CDR2: SGHTA and FQGNSA. This CDR3 has 15 amino acids. J gave up 6 bases and V 3 bases, and 4 bases lay outside the gene matches. The CDR3 region has the DNA TGTGCCAGCAGCTTGCGGCTAGCGGGAGGCAATGAGCAGTTCTTC. Its protein is CASSLRLAGGNEQFF. Complete variable domain (other parts from reference TRBV7-2 and TRBJ2-1): GAGVSQSPSNKVTEKGKDVELRCDPISGHTALYWYRQSLGQGLEFLIYFQGNSAPDKSGLPSDRFSAERTGGSVSTLTIQRTQQEDSAVYLCASSLRLAGGNEQFFGPGTRLTVL.

The chain employs TRBV7-9 and TRBJ1-2, with 7 bases fitting TRBD1. This CDR3 contains 15 residues. The germline CDR1 and CDR2 sequences are SEHNR and FQNEAQ (reference sequence). The trim removed 5 bases at V and 6 bases at J, leaving 12 bases unmatched. The CDR3: CASSTGSRQGHGYTF. In nucleotides, the CDR3 is TGTGCCAGCAGCACCGGGTCCAGACAGGGCCATGGCTACACCTTC.

In DNA form, the CDR3 reads TGTGCCAGCAGGACAGGGGGCCTCCAAGAGACCCAGTACTTC. Its translation is CASRTGGLQETQYF. The rearrangement joins TRBV6-5 to TRBJ2-5; TRBD1 aligns across 10 bases. The germline V gene encodes CDR1 MNHEY and CDR2 SVGAGI. Trimming cost V 6 bases and J 1 base; bases outside gene matches: 2. The CDR3 consists of 14 residues.

This clone was seen a handful of times. This chain uses TRBV9 with TRBJ1-2, with 9 bases matching TRBD1. CDR3 size: 15 residues. J was trimmed by 5 bases and V by 6 bases; bases with no gene match: 11. The germline V gene has CDR1 SGDLS and CDR2 YYNGEE. The CDR3 DNA sequence: TGTGCCAGCAACAGAGGGGACAGGGAAGGATATGGCTACACCTTC. Translating it yields CASNRGDREGYGYTF.

This clone was found many times. The chain joins TRBV30 to TRBJ1-2, with 10 positions matching TRBD1. The CDR3 is 13 amino acids. Germline V gene sequence: CDR1 GTSNPN, CDR2 SVGIG (reference sequence). With V trimmed by 3 bases and J by 6 bases, 4 bases remained unmatched. This chain's CDR3 is CAWRDRGTDGYTF. In DNA form, the CDR3 reads TGTGCCTGGAGGGACAGGGGGACGGATGGCTACACCTTC.

V and J are TRBV28 and TRBJ1-2; TRBD1 aligns across 8 bases. The CDR3 totals 14 residues. CDR1 and CDR2 (germline): MDHEN, SYDVKM. The trim removed 7 bases at V and 5 bases at J, leaving 9 bases unmatched. The CDR3 spells CASNLGTGPYGYTF. The DNA of the CDR3 is TGTGCCAGCAACCTAGGGACAGGACCTTATGGCTACACCTTC.

CDR3 in amino acids: CASSALPRVGHTF. The CDR3 region has the DNA TGTGCCAGCAGTGCCCTCCCCAGGGTAGGCCACACCTTC. The V gene is TRBV2, the J gene TRBJ1-2; D is possibly TRBD1 (5 bases). Germline assignment: CDR1 SNHLY and CDR2 FYNNEI. The CDR3 has 13 amino acids. With 4 bases removed from V and 12 bases from J, the gap between germline ends came to 18 bases.

This sequence joins TRBV7-3 and TRBJ2-5, with 7 positions matching TRBD2. Germline trimming cut 6 bases from V and 5 bases from J; bases unmatched to any gene: 12. This CDR3 comprises 15 residues. Germline lookup yields CDR1 SGHTA and CDR2 FQGTGA. As DNA, the CDR3 is TGTGCCAGCAGTCCAGGACTAGTCCCCCGGGAGACCCAGTACTTC. It codes for CASSPGLVPRETQYF.